This T cell receptor beta chain came from a study of blood T cell repertoires in COVID-19 (dated by TCRdb to about 2020). In the study overall: The collaborator samples originated in the United States, Italy and Spain and spanned the acute and convalescent phases of COVID-19. The material from the prospective study consisted of cDNA or gDNA derived from T cells, B-cell-depleted T cells, or PBMCs. Where HLA class I and class II types were available, the types were taken from metadata supplied by the sample provider, not from assay-based typing. The samples were drawn from the first 160 participants of the ongoing ImmuneRACE study and from 1,254 subjects provided by 6 global collaborators. The sample metadata nearly always contained a de-identified subject ID, COVID-19 status, age in years and sex. The repertoires were released in a freely available public database intended as a resource for research on the immune response to SARS-CoV-2. Subjects who had been exposed to COVID-19, were actively infected with it, or had recovered from it provided the deeply sampled blood TCRbeta repertoires that made up the dataset. Results and caveats for the whole study, not just this receptor: The amount of clinical and demographic metadata varied by source and participant and was provided uncurated.

Relative to germline, V is missing 7 bases and J is missing 1 base, with 5 bases of the junction outside any gene match. The cysteine opens and the phenylalanine closes a CDR3 of 14 amino acids. Here the CDR3 DNA is all that survives: 42 bases in frame from base 1. Sequences LNHDA (CDR1) and SQIVND (CDR2) are obtained from the germline V gene (reference sequence). TCRbeta CDR3 regions were amplified from genomic DNA using the immunoSEQ Assay, a bias-controlled multiplex PCR. The published analysis was carried out like this. The number of nucleated cells in each sample was estimated by amplification of reference gene primers within the assay. Sequence reads were collapsed and filtered to measure the absolute abundance of every unique TCRbeta CDR3 rearrangement. For each sample, productive Simpson clonality was calculated as the square root of Simpson's diversity index across productive rearrangements. The clones in this table, taken by TCRdb from immuneACCESS, are in-frame only. Not every clone is retained; where verified, under half of the shortfall comes from an unresolved V gene, and the cause of the rest is unknown. For V, J and clone size, that table is used; D and trimming come from the DNA. The sample table contains about 120,000 clones; only one count was recorded for 75% to 90% of them. The ten largest clones capture less than 30% of the sample.

About this clone: This receptor's antigen is unknown. Base quality data are lacking; no much larger clone is found one base away.

Each collaborating institution followed its own protocols to collect whole blood in K2EDTA tubes. Collaborator samples were shipped for TCRbeta analysis as frozen whole blood, isolated PBMCs, or DNA extracted from either sample type. The chain was built from TRBV19 and TRBJ1-1; 8 of the junction bases match TRBD1. The specimen sequenced was peripheral blood. The source of this sequence is a man between 65 and 85 years old with active or convalescent COVID-19. The DNA reads TGTGCCAGTACCGGACAGGGAGGGAACACTGAAGCTTTCTTT. Translated, this is CASTGQGGNTEAFF.